This is a list of T cell receptor beta chains from one sample in a study of T cell clonotyping in hematopoietic cell transplantation. Profiling relied on immunoSEQ multiplex PCR, and the TCRdb table lists in-frame clones only, not all of them. The sample holds around 1,100 clones, around 77% seen once. The material was PBMCs, obtained 30 days after allogeneic stem cell transplant. The origin of the receptors is a female patient aged 50 to 65 who had an allogeneic stem cell transplant, so the T cells may come from the graft donor. Some clones in this sample may be carry-over from other donors' samples. The CDR3 runs from the conserved cysteine through the conserved F or W. Each record gives: D gene, clone size, J gene, V gene, CDR3 protein, CDR3 DNA. A D gene is named only where the DNA matches it firmly. Size values are once, few and many counts, or a class for expanded clones, and some rows have none.

-,-,TRBJ2-7,TRBV5-1,CASSSRVSPSYEQYF,TGCGCCAGCAGCAGCAGGGTCAGCCCCTCCTACGAGCAGTACTTC
-,-,TRBJ2-7,TRBV14,CASSQDRYEQYF,TGTGCCAGCAGCCAAGACAGATACGAGCAGTACTTC
TRBD2,once,TRBJ2-7,TRBV5-1,CASSSSGGPAYEQYF,TGCGCCAGCAGCTCCAGCGGGGGGCCGGCCTACGAGCAGTACTTC
TRBD1,-,TRBJ2-6,TRBV6-1,CASSENVQGPSRANVLTF,TGTGCCAGCAGTGAAAACGTACAGGGGCCCTCGAGGGCCAACGTCCTGACTTTC
-,-,TRBJ2-5,TRBV10-3,CAIRPDSQETQYF,TGTGCCATCAGACCGGACAGTCAAGAGACCCAGTACTTC
-,-,TRBJ1-5,TRBV6-5,CASSYGGNQPQHF,TGTGCCAGCAGTTACGGTGGCAATCAGCCCCAGCATTTT
-,-,TRBJ1-2,TRBV6-1,CASRQGPISGYTF,TGTGCCAGCAGACAGGGCCCAATATCCGGCTACACCTTC
TRBD1,few,TRBJ1-1,TRBV29-1,CSVWDSAAFF,TGCAGCGTTTGGGACAGCGCGGCTTTCTTT
-,few,TRBJ1-2,TRBV6-6,CASSTPSGRYGYTF,TGTGCCAGCAGTACCCCCTCGGGCCGGTATGGCTACACCTTC
-,-,TRBJ2-7,TRBV6-6,CASSYSPAGGRYEQYF,TGTGCCAGCAGTTACTCCCCCGCTGGGGGGAGATACGAGCAGTACTTC
-,-,TRBJ1-5,TRBV4-1,CASSQDRQPNQPQHF,TGCGCCAGCAGCCAAGACAGACAGCCTAATCAGCCCCAGCATTTT
-,once,TRBJ2-7,TRBV15,CATSSGISYEQYF,TGTGCCACCAGTTCAGGGATTAGCTACGAGCAGTACTTC
-,-,TRBJ1-6,TRBV5-1,CASSLGGDGSYNSPLHF,TGCGCCAGCAGCTTGGGGGGGGACGGCTCCTATAATTCACCCCTCCACTTT
TRBD1,-,TRBJ2-1,TRBV5-1,CASSLKPGQDNSYNEQFF,TGCGCCAGCAGCTTAAAACCAGGACAGGACAACTCCTACAATGAGCAGTTCTTC
TRBD2,-,TRBJ2-2,TRBV10-2,CASSEGTSGRSGELFF,TGCGCCAGCAGTGAAGGGACTAGCGGGAGGTCCGGGGAGCTGTTTTTT
-,-,TRBJ1-2,TRBV5-1,CASSLESKGWAGYTF,TGCGCCAGCAGCTTGGAATCGAAGGGTTGGGCTGGCTACACCTTC
-,-,TRBJ2-5,TRBV30,CAWSTGAPNQETQYF,TGTGCCTGGAGTACCGGGGCCCCCAACCAAGAGACCCAGTACTTC
TRBD1,-,TRBJ1-1,TRBV18,CASSPRDSEAFF,TGTGCCAGCTCACCCCGGGACAGCGAAGCTTTCTTT
-,-,TRBJ1-2,TRBV6-5,CASSYAGAVYTF,TGTGCCAGCAGTTACGCAGGGGCGGTCTACACCTTC
-,-,TRBJ1-1,TRBV29-1,CSVEDRRGMNTEAFF,TGCAGCGTTGAAGACAGGAGGGGAATGAACACTGAAGCTTTCTTT
TRBD1,-,TRBJ2-3,TRBV7-2,CASSFGTGSTDTQYF,TGTGCCAGCAGCTTCGGGACAGGGAGCACAGATACGCAGTATTTT
-,few,TRBJ1-3,TRBV2,CASNDWQGPGNTIYF,TGTGCCAGCAACGACTGGCAGGGTCCCGGAAACACCATATATTTT
-,few,TRBJ2-5,TRBV5-6,CASSFARAETQYF,TGTGCCAGCAGCTTTGCCAGGGCGGAGACCCAGTACTTC
TRBD2,-,TRBJ2-3,TRBV7-2,CASSPGLAGADTQYF,TGTGCCAGCAGCCCCGGACTAGCGGGAGCAGATACGCAGTATTTT
-,-,TRBJ2-7,TRBV11-2,CASSPPRGRVSYEQYF,TGTGCCAGCAGCCCCCCGCGAGGGAGAGTATCCTACGAGCAGTACTTC
TRBD1,-,TRBJ2-7,TRBV6-5,CASSYSLTGGYEQYF,TGTGCCAGCAGTTACTCGCTGACAGGGGGCTACGAGCAGTACTTC
TRBD1,-,TRBJ2-7,TRBV4-1,CASSQGDSPFSYEQYF,TGCGCCAGCAGCCAAGGGGACAGTCCTTTTTCCTACGAGCAGTACTTC
-,large,TRBJ2-7,TRBV6-1,CASSEAGRVSEQYF,TGTGCCAGCAGTGAAGCGGGCAGGGTGTCCGAGCAGTACTTC
-,-,TRBJ2-7,TRBV5-6,CASSVDSRYEQYF,TGTGCCAGCAGCGTGGACAGTCGCTACGAGCAGTACTTC
-,-,TRBJ2-7,TRBV28,CASSFGGDHYEQYF,TGTGCCAGCAGTTTTGGAGGGGACCACTACGAGCAGTACTTC
-,few,TRBJ2-2,TRBV25-1,CASSQGTGELFF,TGTGCCAGCAGCCAGGGAACCGGGGAGCTGTTTTTT
-,-,TRBJ1-2,TRBV29-1,CSAGQATLDGYTF,TGCAGCGCCGGGCAGGCTACCCTTGATGGCTACACCTTC
-,once,TRBJ1-2,TRBV6-5,CASSYPAGNGYTF,TGTGCCAGCAGTTACCCGGCAGGAAATGGCTACACCTTC
TRBD1,few,TRBJ2-1,TRBV7-2,CASSLGGGTPQFF,TGTGCCAGCAGCTTAGGAGGGGGCACTCCGCAGTTCTTC
-,-,TRBJ2-2,TRBV7-3,CASSWFYGGELFF,TGTGCCAGCAGCTGGTTCTACGGCGGGGAGCTGTTTTTT
TRBD2,-,TRBJ2-5,TRBV27,CASRIWGGEETQYF,TGTGCCAGCAGGATCTGGGGAGGGGAGGAGACCCAGTACTTC
-,-,TRBJ1-2,TRBV29-1,CSVEVTGINYGYTF,TGCAGCGTTGAAGTAACAGGGATTAACTATGGCTACACCTTC
-,-,TRBJ1-2,TRBV6-1,CASLGYGYTF,TGTGCCAGTTTAGGCTATGGCTACACCTTC
TRBD1,-,TRBJ1-2,TRBV7-8,CASSKSRDRTWDGYTF,TGTGCCAGCAGCAAATCACGGGACAGGACTTGGGATGGCTACACCTTC
-,-,TRBJ1-6,TRBV13,CASSLAQDERDSPLHF,TGTGCCAGCAGCTTGGCGCAGGACGAGAGGGATTCACCCCTCCACTTT
-,few,TRBJ1-3,TRBV30,CACLEDPGNTIYF,TGTGCCTGTCTGGAGGACCCGGGAAACACCATATATTTT
-,-,TRBJ2-7,TRBV20-1,CSATGSYEQYF,TGCAGTGCGACAGGTTCCTACGAGCAGTACTTC
-,-,TRBJ1-3,TRBV6-7,CASSSNPGCSGNTIYF,TGTGCCAGCAGTTCAAACCCGGGATGCTCTGGAAACACCATATATTTT
-,-,TRBJ2-1,TRBV11-2,CASSVSSLAPSYNEQFF,TGTGCCAGCAGCGTTTCCTCATTAGCCCCCTCCTACAATGAGCAGTTCTTC
-,-,TRBJ1-5,TRBV27,CASSIGLGGVSGNQPQHF,TGTGCCAGCAGTATTGGTCTGGGGGGGGTTAGCGGCAATCAGCCCCAGCATTTT
-,-,TRBJ1-1,TRBV20-1,CTPWGAKAFF,TGCACCCCATGGGGGGCGAAAGCTTTCTTT
TRBD1,few,TRBJ2-1,TRBV5-4,CASRNRDRVYNEQFF,TGTGCCAGCAGAAACCGGGACAGGGTTTACAATGAGCAGTTCTTC
TRBD1,-,TRBJ1-1,TRBV7-3,CASPTRTGQNTEAFF,TGTGCCAGCCCAACCAGGACAGGGCAGAACACTGAAGCTTTCTTT
-,-,TRBJ1-1,TRBV30,CAWSPEGWTEAFF,TGTGCCTGGTCCCCCGAGGGGTGGACTGAAGCTTTCTTT
-,few,TRBJ2-1,TRBV19,CASSTQYNEQFF,TGTGCCAGTAGTACTCAGTACAATGAGCAGTTCTTC